Below are 10 T cell receptor beta chains sequenced from a single sample in a study of blood T cell repertoires in COVID-19. Profiling relied on immunoSEQ multiplex PCR, and the TCRdb table lists in-frame clones only, not all of them. The data contain about 220,000 clones, about 88% of them seen just once; the ten biggest clones take up approximately 2.7%. Sequencing was performed on PBMCs or T cells enriched from blood (not recorded which). These receptors all come from a woman aged 25 to 39 who had recovered from COVID-19.

This chain connects TRBV7-2 to TRBJ2-5; tentatively, D is TRBD2 (5 bases). Germline loops: CDR1 SGHTA, CDR2 FQGNSA. Trimming removed 3 bases at V and 1 base at J, with 9 bases between. The CDR3 runs to 14 residues. In DNA form, the CDR3 reads TGTGCCAGCAGCTTGGACTCGCCCCAAGAGACCCAGTACTTC. The encoded protein is CASSLDSPQETQYF.

This chain links TRBV19 with TRBJ1-5, with 7 bases fitting TRBD1. The length of the CDR3 is 15 residues. Per germline, CDR1 LNHDA and CDR2 SQIVND (reference sequence). V lost 5 bases, J lost 4 bases, and 8 bases stayed unmatched. CDR3 sequence: CASSAAGTENQPQHF. CDR3 DNA sequence: TGTGCCAGTAGTGCCGCCGGGACAGAAAATCAGCCCCAGCATTTT.

This sequence joins TRBV19 and TRBJ1-3; a weak D match, TRBD1 (6 bases). Germline CDR1 and CDR2: LNHDA and SQIVND (reference sequence). The CDR3 contains 15 residues. Trimming left V 10 bases short and J 3 bases short, with 19 bases between. Written as DNA, the CDR3 is TGTGCCACCTCTCCACAGGGATATGGTGGAAACACCATATATTTT. Translation gives CATSPQGYGGNTIYF.

This chain connects TRBV9 to TRBJ2-5; D might be TRBD2 (5 bases). V was shortened by 2 bases and J by 1 base, with 9 bases between the two germline ends. This CDR3 comprises 14 residues. Germline assignment: CDR1 SGDLS and CDR2 YYNGEE. CDR3 nucleotide sequence: TGTGCCAGCAGCGTGGGAGCGGCCCAAGAGACCCAGTACTTC. Residues: CASSVGAAQETQYF.

This chain joins TRBV5-1 and TRBJ2-7; 10 bases fit TRBD1. With 5 bases clipped from V and 3 bases from J, the junction kept 5 bases outside the gene matches. Per germline, CDR1 SGHRS and CDR2 YFSETQ. CDR3 size: 14 residues. CDR3: CASRFGQGGYEQYF. The CDR3 DNA reads TGCGCCAGCAGATTTGGACAGGGGGGCTACGAGCAGTACTTC.

The CDR3 is CASSMTGAGNTIYF. The CDR3 nucleotides are TGTGCCAGTAGTATGACAGGGGCTGGAAACACCATATATTTT. This sequence joins TRBV19 and TRBJ1-3, with 8 bases fitting TRBD1. Per germline, CDR1 LNHDA and CDR2 SQIVND (reference sequence). This CDR3 spans 14 amino acids. Trimming cost V 3 bases and J 2 bases; bases outside gene matches: 0.

This clone was seen only once. This chain uses TRBV27 with TRBJ1-6; TRBD1 matches at 7 bases. This CDR3 region has 14 residues. CDR1 MNHEY and CDR2 SMNVEV come from the germline V gene (reference sequence). V lost 7 bases, J lost 6 bases, and 6 bases stayed unmatched. CDR3 DNA sequence: TGTGCCAGCACCCTGACAGGGCGTAATTCACCCCTCCACTTT. This gives the protein CASTLTGRNSPLHF.

The V call is TRBV7-9, the J call TRBJ1-1; D ambiguous. The CDR3 spans 12 residues. V was trimmed by 5 bases and J by 6 bases, leaving 10 bases between them. Germline assignment: CDR1 SEHNR and CDR2 FQNEAQ (reference sequence). CDR3: CASSLMSPEAFF. The CDR3 DNA sequence: TGTGCCAGCAGCCTAATGTCACCTGAAGCTTTCTTT.

V is TRBV10-3 and J is TRBJ2-5; a possible D gene is TRBD1 (5 bases). V gave up 4 bases and J gave up 2 bases, with 8 bases separating them. The CDR3 sequence is 13 residues long. CDR1 is ENHRY, CDR2 SYGVKD, per germline. This chain's CDR3 is CAISVDSQETQYF. CDR3 in DNA: TGTGCCATCAGTGTAGACAGTCAAGAGACCCAGTACTTC.

This rearrangement joins TRBV6-2 or TRBV6-3 to TRBJ2-1; TRBD2 matches at 9 bases. V lost 2 bases to trimming and J lost 6 bases; unmatched junction nucleotides: 2. The V gene's germline CDR1 is MNHEY and CDR2 SVGEGT. The CDR3 extends over 14 amino acids. CDR3 sequence reads: CASSYGTSFNEQFF. The DNA of the CDR3 is TGTGCCAGCAGTTACGGGACTAGCTTCAATGAGCAGTTCTTC.